This TCR beta chain was obtained from a study of OX40 agonist ivuxolimab in advanced cancers. On the study more broadly: It was ivuxolimab, an agonistic anti-OX40 (CD134) antibody, that patients were treated with. Two patients with cutaneous melanoma and one with hepatocellular carcinoma, three in total, showed partial responses.

The cohort excluded patients with autoimmune disease history or systemic immunosuppression. The germline gives CDR1 SGHTA, CDR2 FQGTGA. The CDR3 totals 14 residues. V trimming: 2 bases; J trimming: 7 bases; junction bases outside the gene matches: 5. Concerning this clone: Antigen unknown.

TCRdb's table, derived via immunoSEQ multiplex PCR, lists solely in-frame clones and lacks some. The sample holds approximately 57,000 clones; 75% to 85% are singletons and the top ten take 3% to 3.5%. Regarding the study as a whole: There was clonal expansion of CD4+ and CD8+ blood T cells by week 6 at 0.1 to 3.0 mg/kg.

The genes are TRBV7-3 and TRBJ2-7, with 10 bases fitting TRBD1. The TCR originated in an adult with an advanced solid tumor such as melanoma, head and neck, liver or kidney cancer. The material was CD4+ or CD8+ T cells sorted from blood, obtained in a trial of the OX40 agonist ivuxolimab. Written as DNA, the CDR3 is TGTGCCAGCAGCTTAGGGACAGGGGCATCGGAGCAGTACTTC. Its protein is CASSLGTGASEQYF.